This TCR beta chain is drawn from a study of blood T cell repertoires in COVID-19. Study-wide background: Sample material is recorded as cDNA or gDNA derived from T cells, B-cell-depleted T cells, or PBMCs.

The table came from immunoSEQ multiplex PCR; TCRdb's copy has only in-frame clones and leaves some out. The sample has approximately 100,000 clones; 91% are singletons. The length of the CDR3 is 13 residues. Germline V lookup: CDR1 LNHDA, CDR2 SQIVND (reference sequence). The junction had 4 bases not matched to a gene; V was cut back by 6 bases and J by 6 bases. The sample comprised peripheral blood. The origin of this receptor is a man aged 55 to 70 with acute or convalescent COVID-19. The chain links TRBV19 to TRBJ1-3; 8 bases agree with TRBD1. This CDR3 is CASRGQGLNTIYF. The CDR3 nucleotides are TGTGCCAGTAGAGGACAGGGTTTAAACACCATATATTTT.